This is a list of T cell receptor beta chains from one sample in a study of CD8 T cells in ankylosing spondylitis. TCRdb processed the 5' RACE reads anew with MiXCR; each CDR3 protein has one entry. The data contain hundreds of thousands of distinct CDR3 sequences, roughly 20% of them seen just once; the ten biggest clones take up around 3.2%. Input material: blood, either unsorted or a sorted T cell fraction (not recorded which). These receptor sequences come from a female donor with ankylosing spondylitis or in good health (not recorded which). Both conserved end residues are part of each CDR3. Fields, in order: J gene, V gene, D gene, clone size, CDR3 DNA, CDR3 protein. D genes are given only for firm matches. Only some rows state a clone size, as once, few, many or a class for expanded clones.

TRBJ1-5,TRBV20-1,NA,NA,TGCAGTGCTGTCCGGGGGGTCAATCAGCCCCAGCATTTT,CSAVRGVNQPQHF
TRBJ1-5,TRBV19,NA,NA,TGTGCCAGTAGTATAGCTAACGGGCCCCAGCATTTT,CASSIANGPQHF
TRBJ1-2,TRBV7-2,NA,many,TGTGCCAGCAGCTTAGCGTACGGGGGAAACTATGGCTACACCTTC,CASSLAYGGNYGYTF
TRBJ2-1,TRBV9,NA,NA,TGTGCCAGCAGCGTGCTACCTGAGAGAAGGAATGAGCAGTTCTTC,CASSVLPERRNEQFF
TRBJ2-3,TRBV5-6,TRBD2,few,TGTGCCAGCAGCCCCGTGGGGACTAGTACCACAGATACGCAGTATTTT,CASSPVGTSTTDTQYF
TRBJ2-7,TRBV7-2,NA,few,TGTGCCAGCAGCTTAGACGGCAGGAGGGCCCACGAGCAGTACTTC,CASSLDGRRAHEQYF
TRBJ2-2,TRBV12-3/TRBV12-4,NA,NA,TGTGCCAGCAGTCCGAGATTCGGGGAGCTGTTTTTT,CASSPRFGELFF
TRBJ2-1,TRBV9,TRBD2,few,TGTGCCAGCAGCGTAGGTCCCGGGGGGGTTTGGGATGAGCAGTTCTTC,CASSVGPGGVWDEQFF
TRBJ2-7,TRBV23-1,NA,few,TGCGCCAGCAGTCAAAAGGGGGAGGTTGAGCAGTACTTC,CASSQKGEVEQYF
TRBJ2-1,TRBV20-1,TRBD2,few,TGCAGTGCGCGGACTAGCGGGCTCTGGGAACAAGGGGAGCAGTTCTTC,CSARTSGLWEQGEQFF
TRBJ2-5,TRBV20-1,NA,NA,TGCAGTGCTAGGCGGGGGCCGTGGGAGACCCAGTACTTC,CSARRGPWETQYF
TRBJ2-1,TRBV29-1,TRBD2,many,TGCAGCGTTGGGACTAGGGTTGAGCAGTTCTTC,CSVGTRVEQFF
TRBJ2-1,TRBV11-2,TRBD2,few,TGTGCCAGCAGCTCCGGGACTAGCGGGAGAGGGGATGAGCAGTTCTTC,CASSSGTSGRGDEQFF
TRBJ2-7,TRBV4-3,NA,NA,TGCGCCAGCAGCCAGCAAACCGGGACTTTTGTGCAGTACTTC,CASSQQTGTFVQYF
TRBJ2-1,TRBV10-3,TRBD2,many,TGTGCCATCAGGAGAGCGGGAGAGGATTACAATGAGCAGTTCTTC,CAIRRAGEDYNEQFF
TRBJ2-1,TRBV7-2,TRBD2,NA,TGTGCCAGCAGCCGTGCGGGGGGCGCAGGGTATAATGAGCAGTTCTTC,CASSRAGGAGYNEQFF
TRBJ1-1,TRBV29-1,NA,many,TGCAGCGTTGGTAAGGGTCTGAACACTGAAGCTTTCTTT,CSVGKGLNTEAFF
TRBJ2-2,TRBV7-2,TRBD2,few,TGTGCCAGCAGCTTCCGGACTAGCGGCACCGGGGAGCTGTTTTTT,CASSFRTSGTGELFF
TRBJ2-7,TRBV12-3/TRBV12-4,TRBD2,many,TGTGCCAGTACATACCGAGCGGGAAGCTCCTACGAGCAGTACTTC,CASTYRAGSSYEQYF
TRBJ2-7,TRBV6-6,NA,few,TGTGCCAGCAGCACGGGGACTGGAAGGGAGCAGTACTTC,CASSTGTGREQYF
TRBJ2-7,TRBV12-3/TRBV12-4,NA,few,TGTGCCAGCAGTCAGACTAGTGGGCAGTACTTC,CASSQTSGQYF
TRBJ1-5,TRBV12-3/TRBV12-4,NA,NA,TGTGCCAGCAGTCTAAATCGACAGGTCCTCAACGGGCCCCAGCATTTT,CASSLNRQVLNGPQHF